The 18 T cell receptor beta chains below come from one sample, sequenced in a study of T-cell reconstitution after alpha-beta-depleted transplantation in children. The authors prepared the TCRbeta library with unique molecular identifiers. MiXCR, applied by TCRdb to the PCR reads, yields one record per CDR3 protein. The data hold around 600,000 distinct CDR3 sequences, with approximately 10% observed a single time. This sample comprised PBMCs from the stem cell graft donor, obtained from the stem cell graft. The receptors come from a human donor who donated a stem cell graft to a child with acute myeloid leukemia.

In its sample, this clonotype was seen a few times. The rearrangement links TRBV20-1 to TRBJ2-7; 9 nucleotides agree with TRBD2. V was pared by 1 base and J by 6 bases, with 7 bases of the junction left unmatched. This CDR3 has 14 amino acids. Germline V gene data show CDR1 as DFQATT and CDR2 as SNEGSKA (reference sequence). The CDR3 DNA reads as TGCAGTGCTAGAGTTAGCGGGAGCCGGGTCGAGCAGTACTTC. This encodes CSARVSGSRVEQYF.

This clonotype was seen ten or more times. The chain carries TRBV20-1 and TRBJ2-3, with unresolved D. The CDR3 covers 13 residues. Germline lookup yields CDR1 DFQATT and CDR2 SNEGSKA (reference sequence). Deletions cut 4 bases from V and 10 bases from J, with 18 bases between. CDR3 residues: CSAISPPRVPQYF. DNA of the CDR3: TGCAGTGCTATTTCGCCCCCCAGAGTTCCGCAGTATTTT.

This clonotype was counted only a few times. The chain has TRBV24-1 and TRBJ2-1; D is possibly TRBD1 or TRBD2 (5 bases each). In germline, CDR1 is KGHDR, CDR2 SFDVKD. V lost 3 bases and J lost 4, with 9 bases in between. CDR3 size: 14 residues. CDR3 protein: CATSDRDVYNEQFF. CDR3 DNA: TGTGCCACCAGTGATCGGGACGTGTACAATGAGCAGTTCTTC.

V gene TRBV7-9 combines with J gene TRBJ2-1; the match to TRBD2 covers 10 bases. CDR1 is SEHNR and CDR2 is FQNEAQ in the germline V gene (reference sequence). CDR3 length: 17 residues. V trimming: 1 base; J trimming: 5 bases; junction bases outside the gene matches: 8. The CDR3 DNA is TGTGCCAGCAGCTTAGGGGCCCTAGCGGGAGTGAACAATGAGCAGTTCTTC. Its translation: CASSLGALAGVNNEQFF.

The J gene is TRBJ2-6, the V gene TRBV15, with D possibly TRBD2 on 5 matching bases. From germline, CDR1 is LNHNV and CDR2 YYDKDF (reference sequence). V dropped 0 bases and J dropped 0 bases, with 15 bases sitting between them. The CDR3 has 19 residues. The CDR3 DNA reads TGTGCCACCAGCAGAGATCCCCTAGCTATGATCTCTGGGGCCAACGTCCTGACTTTC. Protein sequence: CATSRDPLAMISGANVLTF.

This clonotype has just a few counts. The J gene is TRBJ2-7, the V gene TRBV6-2 or TRBV6-3, with TRBD1 as a possible D gene (6 bases). Between the trimmed V and J ends, which lost 6 bases and 9 bases, there was a span of 27 bases. The CDR3 length is 16 residues. The V gene's germline CDR1 is MNHEY and CDR2 SVGEGT. The CDR3 sequence: CASRKNPGHSDSGQYF. In DNA form, the CDR3 reads TGTGCCAGCAGAAAGAATCCGGGACACTCCGACAGCGGGCAGTACTTC.

This chain connects TRBV5-1 to TRBJ2-7; 8 bases agree with TRBD1. After removal of 4 bases from V and 1 base from J, the junction contained 10 bases not matched to a gene. Germline CDR1 reads SGHRS; CDR2 reads YFSETQ. This CDR3 spans 16 amino acids. This CDR3 is CASSPGQAVTSYEQYF. The DNA of the CDR3 is TGCGCCAGCAGCCCGGGACAGGCCGTAACTTCCTACGAGCAGTACTTC.

The rearrangement joins TRBV28 to TRBJ2-7, with D perhaps matching TRBD2 (7 bases). Germline V lookup: CDR1 MDHEN, CDR2 SYDVKM. V was cut by 7 bases and J by 2 bases, with 15 bases left in between. This CDR3 region has 14 residues. The CDR3 sequence: CASIKTGGPYEQYF. CDR3 bases: TGTGCCAGCATCAAGACGGGGGGCCCCTACGAGCAGTACTTC.

The genes are TRBV5-1 and TRBJ2-1; 7 nucleotides align to TRBD1. Germline V gene data show CDR1 as SGHRS and CDR2 as YFSETQ. V trimming: 4 bases; J trimming: 4 bases; junction bases outside the gene matches: 11. This CDR3 has 16 amino acids. The CDR3 sequence is CASSRSPGQNYNEQFF. CDR3 sequence (DNA): TGCGCCAGCAGCCGAAGCCCGGGACAGAATTACAATGAGCAGTTCTTC.

This clonotype was seen more than once but under ten times. The chain has TRBV11-2 and TRBJ1-6; 9 positions match TRBD1. The CDR3 covers 16 residues. Trimming removed 1 base from V and 8 bases from J; junction bases left unmatched: 6. Germline assignment: CDR1 SGHAT and CDR2 FQNNGV. As DNA, the CDR3 is TGTGCCAGCAGCTTAGGGGGACAGGGTCGGGATTCACCCCTCCACTTT. It specifies CASSLGGQGRDSPLHF.

The chain recombines TRBV7-2 with TRBJ1-2; possible D gene TRBD1, 6 bases. The V end lost 5 bases, the J end lost 6 bases, and 16 bases lay between the germline ends. CDR1 and CDR2 from the germline V gene are SGHTA and FQGNSA. The CDR3 totals 14 residues. The CDR3 spells CASSPRGRGDGYTF. The CDR3 coding sequence is TGTGCCAGCAGCCCTAGGGGGAGGGGGGATGGCTACACCTTC.

This clonotype was counted only a few times. J is TRBJ2-7 and V is TRBV5-1; 8 bases fit TRBD2. Unmatched junction bases numbered 4, after V lost 8 bases and J lost 6 bases. The CDR3 spans 11 residues. Germline V gene data show CDR1 as SGHRS and CDR2 as YFSETQ. In DNA form, the CDR3 reads TGCGCCAGGCCGGGGGGGTGCGAGCAGTACTTC. Protein sequence: CARPGGCEQYF.

V is TRBV4-2 and J is TRBJ2-1; D is unclear. With 1 base removed from V and 0 bases from J, the gap between germline ends came to 7 bases. CDR3 length: 15 amino acids. From germline, CDR1 is LGHNA and CDR2 YNFKEQ. The CDR3 protein is CASSQVASSYNEQFF. CDR3 nucleotides: TGTGCCAGCAGCCAAGTGGCGAGCTCCTACAATGAGCAGTTCTTC.

The V call is TRBV9, the J call TRBJ2-5; TRBD1 matches 9 bases. The CDR3 totals 15 residues. V shed 3 bases, J shed 4 bases, and the junction held 7 bases outside the gene matches. Germline loops: CDR1 SGDLS, CDR2 YYNGEE. CDR3 sequence (DNA): TGTGCCAGCAGCGCCGGGACAGGGATGGGAGAGACCCAGTACTTC. Encoded protein: CASSAGTGMGETQYF.

At least ten counts were recorded for this clonotype. The rearrangement links TRBV6-2 or TRBV6-3 to TRBJ2-7, with D perhaps TRBD2 (6 bases). CDR3 length equals 12 residues. Trimming left V 3 bases short and J 7 bases short, with 10 bases between. Germline V gene lookup returns CDR1 MNHEY and CDR2 SVGEGT. The CDR3 DNA follows: TGTGCCAGCAGTTATGTGGGAGGTGAGCAGTACTTC. It is translated as CASSYVGGEQYF.

The chain has TRBV20-1 and TRBJ2-1; TRBD2 is a possible D gene (6 bases). Germline-derived CDR1 and CDR2 are DFQATT and SNEGSKA (reference sequence). Trimming stripped 3 bases from V and 4 bases from J, with 10 bases between. CDR3 length: 13 amino acids. The CDR3 nucleotides read TGCAGTGCTAGTGCAGGGAGGTACAATGAGCAGTTCTTC. Encoded protein: CSASAGRYNEQFF.

The CDR3 is CASSSGALGANVLTF. The CDR3 nucleotides are TGTGCCAGCAGCTCCGGCGCTCTAGGGGCCAACGTCCTGACTTTC. J is TRBJ2-6 and V is TRBV11-2, with D unresolved. The CDR3 has 15 residues. Trimming cost V 4 bases and J 4 bases, with 11 bases left between them. Germline-derived CDR1 and CDR2 are SGHAT and FQNNGV.

In its sample, this clonotype was seen a few times. The CDR3 DNA is TGCAGCGTTGGGGGACCAGGGGGGTGGAAGAACACTGAAGCTTTCTTT. Amino acid sequence: CSVGGPGGWKNTEAFF. The chain links TRBV29-1 to TRBJ1-1; 7 bases fit TRBD1. The germline V gene has CDR1 SQVTM and CDR2 ANQGSEA. The CDR3 has 16 residues. J was trimmed by 1 base and V by 4 bases; bases with no gene match: 12.